A single sample is the source of the 32 T cell receptor beta chains below, sequenced in a study of identical twins (dated by TCRdb to 2016 to 2018). The library was produced with 5' RACE. Sequencing was carried out with an Illumina HiSeq 2000. TCRdb cleaned the public reads at Q25 with fastp, built clones with MiXCR and kept in-frame beta chains. Identical CDR3 proteins give one entry, which carries the most common genes and DNA. The sample table holds 430,000 or so distinct CDR3 sequences, of which 20% to 25% were seen once. The ten largest account for roughly 2.8% of the sample. These data were also filed under a second study, of T cells expressing NK-cell markers.

The sample taken for sequencing was CD4+ T cells sorted from blood. The receptors here all came from a woman aged 18 to 35 in good health.

The chain employs TRBV5-6 and TRBJ2-7; possibly TRBD1 for D (5 bases). Looked up from germline, CDR1 is SGHDT and CDR2 is YYEEEE. V was cut by 1 base and J by 2 bases, with 13 bases left in between. The CDR3 consists of 15 residues. The CDR3 loop reads CASSLTPQATYEQYF. CDR3 bases: TGTGCCAGCAGCTTGACCCCACAGGCCACCTACGAGCAGTACTTC.

The rearrangement links TRBV4-3 to TRBJ2-1; D is unclear. V lost 1 base, J lost 4 bases, and 8 bases lay in between. The germline V gene has CDR1 LGHNA and CDR2 YSLEER. The CDR3 spans 14 residues. CDR3 DNA sequence: TGCGCCAGCAGCCAAGGTACTGGATACAATGAGCAGTTCTTC. Protein product: CASSQGTGYNEQFF.

This chain joins TRBV5-1 and TRBJ1-2; tentatively, D is TRBD1 (6 bases). This CDR3 has 17 residues. V lost 0 bases to trimming and J lost 8 bases, with 23 bases between them. Germline CDR1 is SGHRS and CDR2 is YFSETQ. The CDR3 sequence is CASSLAGQGIQGGGYTF. The DNA of the CDR3 is TGCGCCAGCAGCTTGGCGGGCCAAGGTATACAGGGAGGCGGCTACACCTTC.

Regarding this clonotype: This CDR3 fails to terminate in the conserved phenylalanine or tryptophan, so it likely reflects a read error. V and J are TRBV3-1 and TRBJ2-5; possible D gene TRBD2, 5 bases. There are 12 residues in the CDR3. In germline, CDR1 is LGHDT, CDR2 YNNKEL (reference sequence). V was trimmed by 4 bases and J by 7 bases, leaving 10 bases between them. CDR3 protein: CASSRGAGTQYL. As DNA, the CDR3 is TGTGCCAGCAGCCGGGGAGCAGGGACCCAGTACCTC.

The chain has TRBV29-1 and TRBJ2-7; TRBD1 agrees at 8 bases. This CDR3 spans 13 amino acids. The ends lost 7 bases at V and 0 bases at J; junction bases unmatched: 5. Germline CDR1 is SQVTM and CDR2 is ANQGSEA. CDR3 DNA: TGCAGCGGAACCCAGGGGGCCTCCTACGAGCAGTACTTC. Translating it yields CSGTQGASYEQYF.

The chain joins TRBV9 to TRBJ1-1; the D is unclear. Germline CDR1 is SGDLS and CDR2 is YYNGEE. The length of the CDR3 is 14 residues. Trimming left V 4 bases short and J 1 base short, with 11 bases between. CDR3 DNA: TGTGCCAGCAGCCCCTCCAGCAGGAACACTGAAGCTTTCTTT. This gives the protein CASSPSSRNTEAFF.

The chain links TRBV20-1 to TRBJ2-1; possible D gene TRBD1, 6 bases. The CDR3 runs 12 residues. Deletions cut 3 bases from V and 8 bases from J, with 11 bases between. Germline CDR1 and CDR2: DFQATT and SNEGSKA (reference sequence). CDR3 sequence: CSASTTGHEQFF. In DNA form, the CDR3 reads TGCAGTGCTAGCACGACAGGCCATGAGCAGTTCTTC.

The rearrangement uses TRBV7-2 and TRBJ2-4, with TRBD2 matching over 14 bases. With 1 base clipped from V and 12 bases from J, the junction kept 11 bases outside the gene matches. Germline values: CDR1 SGHTA, CDR2 FQGNSA. The CDR3 extends over 17 amino acids. The CDR3 nucleotides read TGTGCCAGCAGCTTAGGCGGAGGGACTAGCGGGGGAGGCAATCAGTACTTC. Protein product: CASSLGGGTSGGGNQYF.

This rearrangement joins TRBV5-1 to TRBJ2-7; no clear D. CDR1 and CDR2 (germline): SGHRS, YFSETQ. Trimming removed 0 bases from V and 5 bases from J, with 9 bases in between. CDR3 length equals 13 residues. The CDR3 nucleotides read TGCGCCAGCAGCTTGGGTACCCCCCACGAGCAGTACTTC. It translates to CASSLGTPHEQYF.

This chain connects TRBV11-2 to TRBJ2-3; 8 positions agree with TRBD2. The CDR3 is 17 residues long. Germline V gives CDR1 SGHAT, CDR2 FQNNGV. Unmatched junction bases numbered 16, after V lost 5 bases and J lost 6 bases. The CDR3 DNA reads TGTGCCAGCAGCCCGCGCTTGGGAAGCGGGGGTATGGATACGCAGTATTTT. It encodes CASSPRLGSGGMDTQYF.

This clonotype was detected only a few times. This chain uses TRBV6-2 or TRBV6-3 with TRBJ2-2; the D gene is possibly TRBD1 (6 bases). V was cut by 3 bases and J by 11 bases, with 10 bases left in between. The CDR3 covers 12 residues. Looked up from germline, CDR1 is MNHEY and CDR2 is SVGEGT. This CDR3 is CASSYTGFELFF. Here the CDR3 DNA reads TGTGCCAGCAGTTATACAGGGTTTGAGCTGTTTTTT.

In DNA form, the CDR3 reads TGTGCCTACAGAGGCCCCATGGCGGTTGAAGCTTTCTTT. Protein sequence: CAYRGPMAVEAFF. The rearrangement joins TRBV6-2 or TRBV6-3 to TRBJ1-1; D call uncertain. V was pared by 11 bases and J by 7 bases, with 20 bases between. CDR3 length: 13 amino acids. The germline V gene has CDR1 MNHEY and CDR2 SVGEGT.

The sample holds a few counts of this clonotype. The rearrangement links TRBV3-1 to TRBJ2-4; D unclear. Germline-derived CDR1 and CDR2 are LGHDT and YNNKEL (reference sequence). Trimming took off 5 bases at V and 2 bases at J, with 19 bases between the two ends. This CDR3 has 17 residues. CDR3 DNA sequence: TGTGCCAGCAGCTCTCCCGGAAAGGCTAATTCCAAAAACATTCAGTACTTC. Translation: CASSSPGKANSKNIQYF. Using reference TRBV3-1 and TRBJ2-4 for the parts outside the CDR3, the full variable domain is DTAVSQTPKYLVTQMGNDKSIKCEQNLGHDTMYWYKQDSKKFLKIMFSYNNKELIINETVPNRFSPKSPDKAHLNLHINSLELGDSAVYFCASSSPGKANSKNIQYFGAGTRLSVL.

This clonotype was seen more than once but under ten times. The chain has TRBV12-3 or TRBV12-4 and TRBJ1-6, with D maybe TRBD1 (6 bases). Trimming removed 6 bases at V and 9 bases at J, with 24 bases between. The CDR3 is 17 residues long. CDR3 coding DNA: TGTGCCAGCAGCCGAAGGAGGGGGAGGGACTCGGGTTCACCCCTCCACTTT. The encoded protein is CASSRRRGRDSGSPLHF.

This clonotype appeared many times. The rearrangement uses TRBV25-1 and TRBJ2-7, with D unresolved. This CDR3 has 13 amino acids. Germline assignment: CDR1 MGHDK and CDR2 SYGVNS. Trimming pared 4 bases from V and 0 bases from J, leaving 7 bases between. The CDR3 nucleotides are TGTGCCAGCAGTGGACGTGCCTCCTACGAGCAGTACTTC. It specifies CASSGRASYEQYF.

This clonotype was seen more than once but under ten times. This chain uses TRBV5-5 with TRBJ2-5; D tentatively fits TRBD1 or TRBD2 (6 bases each). Trimming stripped 3 bases from V and 2 bases from J, with 14 bases between. Per the germline V gene, CDR1 is SGHKS and CDR2 is YYEKEE (reference sequence). This CDR3 is 15 amino acids long. In DNA form, the CDR3 reads TGTGCCAGCAGCTGGGGAGGAACAGGGCAAGAGACCCAGTACTTC. Translating gives CASSWGGTGQETQYF.

The chain has TRBV12-3 or TRBV12-4 and TRBJ2-3; D uncertain. CDR3 length: 17 residues. Trimming pared 2 bases from V and 0 bases from J, leaving 15 bases between. The CDR3 loop reads CASSLTGRSPSTDTQYF. As DNA, the CDR3 is TGTGCCAGCAGTTTAACCGGGCGGAGCCCTAGCACAGATACGCAGTATTTT.

This clonotype was counted between two and nine times. This rearrangement joins TRBV20-1 to TRBJ2-7; tentative D call: TRBD2 (7 bases). The CDR3 loop spans 14 amino acids. V was pared by 5 bases and J by 6 bases, with 20 bases between. Germline CDR1 reads DFQATT; CDR2 reads SNEGSKA (reference sequence). The CDR3 DNA reads as TGCAGTGCTCCGCGAGGCGGGGGCACGGGCGAGCAGTACTTC. It translates to CSAPRGGGTGEQYF.

This rearrangement joins TRBV20-1 to TRBJ2-7; 8 positions agree with TRBD2. The germline CDR1 and CDR2 sequences are DFQATT and SNEGSKA (reference sequence). V lost 6 bases, J lost 0 bases, and 10 bases stayed unmatched. The CDR3 consists of 15 residues. CDR3 in DNA: TGCAGTGCCCACGGCCGGGGGGGCTTCTCCTACGAGCAGTACTTC. Protein sequence: CSAHGRGGFSYEQYF.

This sequence joins TRBV20-1 and TRBJ2-1, with D possibly matching TRBD2 (5 bases). The V end was cut by 4 bases, the J end by 8 bases, with 9 bases between. From germline, CDR1 is DFQATT and CDR2 SNEGSKA (reference sequence). The CDR3 has 11 amino acids. In DNA, the CDR3 is TGCAGTGCTACCCAAGCGGATGAGCAGTTCTTC. Amino acids: CSATQADEQFF.

The gene calls are TRBV5-1 and TRBJ2-7; 7 bases agree with TRBD2. The CDR3 is made up of 13 amino acids. V was pared by 0 bases and J by 5 bases, with 2 bases of the junction left unmatched. Germline loops: CDR1 SGHRS, CDR2 YFSETQ. This CDR3 reads CASSLGGGHEQYF. As DNA, the CDR3 is TGCGCCAGCAGCTTGGGGGGAGGGCACGAGCAGTACTTC.

Many counts were recorded for this clonotype. This CDR3 reads CASSLVLSYNEQFF. As DNA, the CDR3 is TGTGCCAGCAGCTTAGTCCTGAGTTACAATGAGCAGTTCTTC. The rearrangement joins TRBV7-9 to TRBJ2-1; D is ambiguous. V lost 1 base to trimming and J lost 4 bases, with 8 bases between them. The length of the CDR3 is 14 residues. Germline-derived CDR1 and CDR2 are SEHNR and FQNEAQ (reference sequence).

The chain couples TRBV2 to TRBJ2-1; D not certain. Germline V gene lookup returns CDR1 SNHLY and CDR2 FYNNEI. This CDR3 is built from 10 residues. V was trimmed by 5 bases and J by 16 bases, leaving 12 bases between them. Here the CDR3 DNA reads TGTGCCAGCAGTAATAGAGACGGATTCTTC. Translating gives CASSNRDGFF.

The gene calls are TRBV7-9 and TRBJ2-6; no definite D call. This CDR3 comprises 15 residues. V gave up 5 bases and J gave up 2 bases, with 10 bases separating them. Germline CDR1 SEHNR, CDR2 FQNEAQ (reference sequence). The CDR3 here is CASSRRNAGANVLTF. The CDR3 coding sequence is TGTGCCAGCAGCCGACGGAATGCTGGGGCCAACGTCCTGACTTTC.

This clonotype was picked up many times. The chain links TRBV6-1 to TRBJ1-1, with 8 bases lining up with TRBD1. J was trimmed by 5 bases and V by 7 bases; bases with no gene match: 6. The CDR3 has 13 residues. Germline V lookup: CDR1 MNHNS, CDR2 SASEGT. The CDR3 region is CASIRQGQTEAFF. The CDR3 DNA sequence: TGTGCCAGCATCAGACAGGGGCAAACTGAAGCTTTCTTT.

This clonotype was seen more than once but under ten times. The genes are TRBV20-1 and TRBJ1-1; D is unclear. Trimming cost V 4 bases and J 11 bases, with 14 bases left between them. CDR1 and CDR2 from the germline V gene are DFQATT and SNEGSKA (reference sequence). The CDR3 sequence is 11 residues long. Here the CDR3 DNA reads TGCAGTGCTACCGATGAATGGCGGGCTTTCTTT. Residues: CSATDEWRAFF.

The J gene is TRBJ2-2, the V gene TRBV9, with D tentatively TRBD1 or TRBD2 (5 bases each). The germline gives CDR1 SGDLS, CDR2 YYNGEE. V was clipped by 3 bases and J by 13 bases, with 16 bases between them. This CDR3 is 13 amino acids long. Written as DNA, the CDR3 is TGTGCCAGCAGCGCGCAGGGACGAGAGAGGCTGTTTTTT. It specifies CASSAQGRERLFF.

The chain carries TRBV6-5 and TRBJ1-5, with D tentatively TRBD1 (6 bases). CDR3 length equals 15 residues. Germline CDR1 and CDR2: MNHEY and SVGAGI. V was shortened by 0 bases and J by 6 bases, with 12 bases between the two germline ends. CDR3 protein: CASSYSRQAGQPQHF. The CDR3 bases are TGTGCCAGCAGTTACTCGAGACAGGCGGGTCAGCCCCAGCATTTT.

This clonotype was counted a few times. One end of the junction is discordant with germline, which a read error may explain. The genes are TRBV5-1 and TRBJ2-2; tentatively, D is TRBD1 or TRBD2 (5 bases each). This CDR3 comprises 16 residues. Germline V lookup: CDR1 SGHRS, CDR2 YFSETQ. The CDR3 coding sequence is TGCGCCAGCAGCGGGCCCGGGACCGGGAACTCCGGGGAGCTGTTTTTT. This sequence encodes CASSGPGTGNSGELFF.

This clonotype was counted between two and nine times. J is TRBJ1-6 and V is TRBV29-1; D call uncertain. The CDR3 runs to 13 residues. Germline-derived CDR1 and CDR2 are SQVTM and ANQGSEA. V was shortened by 7 bases and J by 10 bases, with 17 bases between the two germline ends. Here the CDR3 reads CSAKWGTGSPLHF. The CDR3 region has the DNA TGCAGCGCCAAATGGGGTACGGGATCACCCCTCCACTTT.

This clonotype was found a few times. This rearrangement joins TRBV20-1 to TRBJ2-1; perhaps TRBD2 as D (6 bases). Trimming removed 6 bases at V and 5 bases at J, with 11 bases between. The CDR3 is 12 amino acids. Per the germline V gene, CDR1 is DFQATT and CDR2 is SNEGSKA (reference sequence). CDR3 nucleotide sequence: TGCAGTGCACGGGACTTCGACAATGAGCAGTTCTTC. Its translation: CSARDFDNEQFF.

This clonotype was seen a few times. This CDR3 is CASSYSGTGGEAFF. For the CDR3, the DNA is TGTGCCAGCAGTTATTCCGGGACAGGGGGTGAAGCTTTCTTT. The gene calls are TRBV6-5 and TRBJ1-1, with 11 bases identical to TRBD1. This CDR3 has 14 residues. Germline V gene lookup returns CDR1 MNHEY and CDR2 SVGAGI. J lost 7 bases, V lost 3 bases, and 4 bases had no gene match.